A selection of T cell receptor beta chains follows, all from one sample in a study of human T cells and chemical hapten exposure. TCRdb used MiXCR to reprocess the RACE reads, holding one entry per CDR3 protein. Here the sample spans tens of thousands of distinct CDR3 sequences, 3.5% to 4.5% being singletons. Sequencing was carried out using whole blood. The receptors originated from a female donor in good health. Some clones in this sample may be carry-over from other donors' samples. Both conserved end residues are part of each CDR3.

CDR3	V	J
CASSLEAEAFF	TRBV5-6	TRBJ1-1
CASSLTEGAKNIQYF	TRBV7-9	TRBJ2-4
CSASRGVNTDTQYF	TRBV20-1	TRBJ2-3
CASSPQSWSPATNEKLFF	TRBV7-9	TRBJ1-4
CATTGGSSYNEQFF	TRBV12-3/TRBV12-4	TRBJ2-1
CASSFSRANYGYTF	TRBV12-3/TRBV12-4	TRBJ1-2
CASSLPRAGYTF	TRBV7-9	TRBJ1-2
CASSFWPESTDTQYF	TRBV7-6	TRBJ2-3
CASSYSIGSSYNSPLHF	TRBV6-5	TRBJ1-6
CASSVGQAYSPLHF	TRBV9	TRBJ1-6
CASSASSGNRVNEQYF	TRBV13	TRBJ2-7
CASSFPDRYTDTQYF	TRBV5-1	TRBJ2-3
CASSRQGVVGNQPQHF	TRBV4-1	TRBJ1-5
CASSHRDYSTDTQYF	TRBV4-2	TRBJ2-3
CASSGSSGGISYEQYF	TRBV2	TRBJ2-7
CASSWGRGNEKLFF	TRBV28	TRBJ1-4
CASSPGQPTLKGRMNTEAFF	TRBV28	TRBJ1-1
CASRPGQGYNSPLHF	TRBV5-1	TRBJ1-6
CSARGPTPTPYEQYF	TRBV20-1	TRBJ2-7
CASSGGGAYNEQFF	TRBV27	TRBJ2-1
CASSRGTGGRNEQFF	TRBV5-6	TRBJ2-1
CSARGIRYEQYF	TRBV20-1	TRBJ2-7
CSAREPGQATKAFF	TRBV20-1	TRBJ1-1
CASSQDRITQYF	TRBV4-3	TRBJ2-3
CASSERHRDVRGYTF	TRBV2	TRBJ1-2
CASSFRTGVYGYTF	TRBV12-3/TRBV12-4	TRBJ1-2
CASSVAGGTYNEQFF	TRBV7-3	TRBJ2-1
CASRTGTLADTQYF	TRBV6-2/TRBV6-3	TRBJ2-3
CASSWDSSLGQYF	TRBV7-2	TRBJ2-7
CASSPREKTNYGYTF	TRBV18	TRBJ1-2
CATTVEGPYGYTF	TRBV19	TRBJ1-2
CASSQDRLKRSHSPLHF	TRBV5-4	TRBJ1-6
CASTSGGRSPEAFF	TRBV5-4	TRBJ1-1
CASGEGSSTYNSPLHF	TRBV5-5	TRBJ1-6
CASSQGPEETQYF	TRBV14	TRBJ2-5
CASSESQGMPQHF	TRBV2	TRBJ1-5
CASISLAGGPNNEQFF	TRBV6-2/TRBV6-3	TRBJ2-1
CASSRKETQYF	TRBV7-2	TRBJ2-5
CASSDDPGLNTEAFF	TRBV2	TRBJ1-1
CASSIPGGSYNEQFF	TRBV19	TRBJ2-1
CASSVVMGNTEAFF	TRBV9	TRBJ1-1